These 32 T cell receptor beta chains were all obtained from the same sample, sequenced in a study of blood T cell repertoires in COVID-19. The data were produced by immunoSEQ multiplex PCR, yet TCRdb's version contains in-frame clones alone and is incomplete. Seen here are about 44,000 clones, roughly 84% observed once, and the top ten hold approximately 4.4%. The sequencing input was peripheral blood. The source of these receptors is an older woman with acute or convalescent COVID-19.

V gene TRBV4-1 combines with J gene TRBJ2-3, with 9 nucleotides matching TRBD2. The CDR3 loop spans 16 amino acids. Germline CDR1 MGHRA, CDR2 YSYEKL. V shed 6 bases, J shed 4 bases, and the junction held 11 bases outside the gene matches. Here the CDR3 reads CASSSEGGRGPDTQYF. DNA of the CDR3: TGCGCCAGCAGTTCCGAGGGCGGGAGGGGCCCAGATACGCAGTATTTT.

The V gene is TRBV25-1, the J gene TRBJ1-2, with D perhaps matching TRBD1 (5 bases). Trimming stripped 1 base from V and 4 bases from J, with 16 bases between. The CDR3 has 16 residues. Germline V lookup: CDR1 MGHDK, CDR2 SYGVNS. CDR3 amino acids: CASSESAGQGLYGYTF. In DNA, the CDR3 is TGTGCCAGCAGTGAATCCGCCGGGCAGGGCCTCTATGGCTACACCTTC.

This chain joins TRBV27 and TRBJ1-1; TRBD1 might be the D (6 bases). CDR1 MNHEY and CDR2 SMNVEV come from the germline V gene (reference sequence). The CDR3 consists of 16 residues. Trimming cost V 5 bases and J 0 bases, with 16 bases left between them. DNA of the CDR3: TGTGCCAGCAGTAGGGGTTGGCAGGGGTTGAACACTGAAGCTTTCTTT. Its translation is CASSRGWQGLNTEAFF.

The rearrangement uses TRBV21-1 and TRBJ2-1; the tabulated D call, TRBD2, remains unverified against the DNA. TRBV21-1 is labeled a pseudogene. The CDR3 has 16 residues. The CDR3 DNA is TGTGCCAGCACCCCGTTGGTAGCGGGAGACGAGAATGAGCAGTTCTTC. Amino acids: CASTPLVAGDENEQFF.

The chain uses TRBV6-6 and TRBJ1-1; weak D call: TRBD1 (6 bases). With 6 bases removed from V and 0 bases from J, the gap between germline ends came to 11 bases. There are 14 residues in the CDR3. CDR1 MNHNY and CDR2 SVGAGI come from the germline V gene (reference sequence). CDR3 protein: CASRVGQLNTEAFF. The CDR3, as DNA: TGTGCCAGCAGAGTAGGACAGCTGAACACTGAAGCTTTCTTT.

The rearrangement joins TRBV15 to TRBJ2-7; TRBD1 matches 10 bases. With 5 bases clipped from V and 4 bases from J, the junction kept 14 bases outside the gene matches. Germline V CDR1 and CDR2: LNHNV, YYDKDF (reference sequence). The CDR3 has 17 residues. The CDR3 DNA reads TGTGCCACCAGCGCCCGGGGACAGGGGAACATTAAGTACGAGCAGTACTTC. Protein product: CATSARGQGNIKYEQYF.

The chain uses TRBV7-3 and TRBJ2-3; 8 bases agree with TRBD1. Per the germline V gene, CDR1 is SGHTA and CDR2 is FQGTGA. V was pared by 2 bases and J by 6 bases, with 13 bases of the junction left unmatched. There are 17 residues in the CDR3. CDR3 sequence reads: CASSLHPRQGLSDTQYF. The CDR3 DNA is TGTGCCAGCAGCTTACACCCGAGACAGGGGCTTTCCGATACGCAGTATTTT.

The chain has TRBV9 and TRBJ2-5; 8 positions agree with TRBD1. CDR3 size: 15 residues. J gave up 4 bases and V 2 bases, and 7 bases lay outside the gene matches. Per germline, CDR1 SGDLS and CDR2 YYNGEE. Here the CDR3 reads CASSVSTGALETQYF. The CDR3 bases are TGTGCCAGCAGCGTCTCGACAGGGGCTTTAGAGACCCAGTACTTC. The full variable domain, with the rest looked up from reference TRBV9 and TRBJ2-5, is DSGVTQTPKHLITATGQRVTLRCSPRSGDLSVYWYQQSLDQGLQFLIQYYNGEERAKGNILERFSAQQFPDLHSELNLSSLELGDSALYFCASSVSTGALETQYFGPGTRLLVL.

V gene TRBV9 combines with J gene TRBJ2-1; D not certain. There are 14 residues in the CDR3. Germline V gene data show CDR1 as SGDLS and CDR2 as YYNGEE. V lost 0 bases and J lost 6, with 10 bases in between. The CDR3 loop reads CASSVDGQFNEQFF. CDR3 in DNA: TGTGCCAGCAGCGTAGATGGGCAGTTCAATGAGCAGTTCTTC.

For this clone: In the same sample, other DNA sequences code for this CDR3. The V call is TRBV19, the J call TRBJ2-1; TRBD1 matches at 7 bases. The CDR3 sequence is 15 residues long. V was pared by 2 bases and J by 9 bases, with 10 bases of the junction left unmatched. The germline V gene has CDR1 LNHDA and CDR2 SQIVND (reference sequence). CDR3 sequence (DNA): TGTGCCAGTAGTATAAATGGGCAGGGGGTGGGTGAGCAGTTCTTC. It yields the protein CASSINGQGVGEQFF.

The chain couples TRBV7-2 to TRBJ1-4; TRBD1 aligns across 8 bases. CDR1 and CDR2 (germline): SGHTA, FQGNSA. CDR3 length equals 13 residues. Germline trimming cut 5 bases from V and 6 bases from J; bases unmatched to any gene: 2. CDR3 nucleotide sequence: TGTGCCAGCAGCCAGGGGGCGCATGAAAAACTGTTTTTT. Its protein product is CASSQGAHEKLFF.

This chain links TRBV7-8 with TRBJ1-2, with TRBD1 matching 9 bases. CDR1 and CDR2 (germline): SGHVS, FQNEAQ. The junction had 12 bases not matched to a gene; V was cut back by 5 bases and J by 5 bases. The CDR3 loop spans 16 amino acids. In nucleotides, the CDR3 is TGTGCCAGCAGCATACGGGACAGGGAGGTCGGTTATGGCTACACCTTC. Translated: CASSIRDREVGYGYTF.

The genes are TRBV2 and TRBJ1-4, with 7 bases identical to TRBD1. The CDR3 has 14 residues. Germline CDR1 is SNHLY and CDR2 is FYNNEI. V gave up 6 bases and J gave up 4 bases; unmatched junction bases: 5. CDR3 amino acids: CASRGDSSNEKLFF. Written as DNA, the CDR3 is TGTGCCAGCAGGGGGGACAGCAGTAATGAAAAACTGTTTTTT.

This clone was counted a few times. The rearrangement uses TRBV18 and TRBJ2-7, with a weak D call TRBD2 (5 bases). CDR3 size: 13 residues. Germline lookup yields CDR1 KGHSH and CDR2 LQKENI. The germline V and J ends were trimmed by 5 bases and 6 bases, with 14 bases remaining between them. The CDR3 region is CASSEGYGGEQYF. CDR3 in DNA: TGTGCCAGCTCAGAGGGATATGGAGGCGAGCAGTACTTC. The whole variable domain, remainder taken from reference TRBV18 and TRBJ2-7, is NAGVMQNPRHLVRRRGQEARLRCSPMKGHSHVYWYRQLPEEGLKFMVYLQKENIIDESGMPKERFSAEFPKEGPSILRIQQVVRGDSAAYFCASSEGYGGEQYFGPGTRLTVT.

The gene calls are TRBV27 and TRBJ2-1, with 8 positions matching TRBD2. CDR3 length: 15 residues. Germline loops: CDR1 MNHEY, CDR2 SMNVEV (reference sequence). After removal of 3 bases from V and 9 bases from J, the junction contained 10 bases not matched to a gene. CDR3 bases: TGTGCCAGCAGTTTGGAAGCGGGAGTAGATCGTGAGCAGTTCTTC. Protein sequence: CASSLEAGVDREQFF.

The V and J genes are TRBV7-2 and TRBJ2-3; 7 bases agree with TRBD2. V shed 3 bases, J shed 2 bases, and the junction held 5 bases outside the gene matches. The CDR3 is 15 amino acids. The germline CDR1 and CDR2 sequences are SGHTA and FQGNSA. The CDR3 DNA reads TGTGCCAGCAGCTTCCGAGCGGGATACACAGATACGCAGTATTTT. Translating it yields CASSFRAGYTDTQYF.

CDR3: CASSLWPGGQAYEQYF. CDR3 DNA: TGTGCCAGCAGCTTGTGGCCAGGGGGCCAGGCCTACGAGCAGTACTTC. The chain uses TRBV13 and TRBJ2-7; TRBD1 matches 8 bases. Trimming took 3 bases from V and 2 from J; bases not matched to a gene: 9. Per the germline V gene, CDR1 is PRHDT and CDR2 is FYEKMQ (reference sequence). The CDR3 is made up of 16 amino acids.

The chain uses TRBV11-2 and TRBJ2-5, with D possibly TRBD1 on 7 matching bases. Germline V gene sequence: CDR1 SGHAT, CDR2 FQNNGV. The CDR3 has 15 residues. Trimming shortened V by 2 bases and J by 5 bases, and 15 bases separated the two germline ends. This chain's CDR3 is CASSLSGGSGETQYF. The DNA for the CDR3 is TGTGCCAGCAGCTTATCAGGGGGGTCCGGGGAGACCCAGTACTTC.

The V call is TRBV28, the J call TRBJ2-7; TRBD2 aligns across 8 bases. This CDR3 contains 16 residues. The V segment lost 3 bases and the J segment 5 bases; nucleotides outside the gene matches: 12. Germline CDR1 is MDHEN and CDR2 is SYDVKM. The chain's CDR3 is CASSFNAGGTSHEQYF. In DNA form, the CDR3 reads TGTGCCAGCAGTTTTAATGCGGGAGGAACAAGCCACGAGCAGTACTTC.

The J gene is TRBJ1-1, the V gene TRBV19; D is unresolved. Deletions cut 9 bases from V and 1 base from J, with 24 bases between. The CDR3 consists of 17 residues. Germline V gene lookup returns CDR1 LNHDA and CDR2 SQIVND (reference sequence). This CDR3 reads CARHTGENEVGNTEAFF. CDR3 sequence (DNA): TGTGCCAGACATACGGGTGAAAATGAGGTAGGGAACACTGAAGCTTTCTTT.

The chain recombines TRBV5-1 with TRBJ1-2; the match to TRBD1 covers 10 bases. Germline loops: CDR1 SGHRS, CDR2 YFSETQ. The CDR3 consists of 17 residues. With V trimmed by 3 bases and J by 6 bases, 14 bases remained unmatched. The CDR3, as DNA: TGCGCCAGCAGCTCATCCGGGACAGGGGCTGGAGTCCATGGCTACACCTTC. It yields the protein CASSSSGTGAGVHGYTF.

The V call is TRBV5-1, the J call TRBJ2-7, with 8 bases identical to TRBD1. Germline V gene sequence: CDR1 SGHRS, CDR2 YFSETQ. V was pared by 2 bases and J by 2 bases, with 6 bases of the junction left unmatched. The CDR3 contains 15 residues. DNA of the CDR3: TGCGCCAGCAGCTTAGGGGGACAGGCCCCCTACGAGCAGTACTTC. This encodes CASSLGGQAPYEQYF.

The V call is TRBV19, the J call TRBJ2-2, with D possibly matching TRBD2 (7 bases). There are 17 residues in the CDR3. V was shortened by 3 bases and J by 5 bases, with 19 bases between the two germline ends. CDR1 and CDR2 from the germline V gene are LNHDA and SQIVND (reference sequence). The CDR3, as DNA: TGTGCCAGTAGTATCGGTCGCGGGGGCCCGAGGACCGGGGAGCTGTTTTTT. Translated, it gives CASSIGRGGPRTGELFF.

In DNA form, the CDR3 reads TGTGCCTGGAGTGTACGTAGTACGCAGTATTTT. Amino acids: CAWSVRSTQYF. The chain recombines TRBV30 with TRBJ2-3; D is undetermined. The CDR3 loop spans 11 amino acids. V lost 0 bases and J lost 8, with 6 bases in between. CDR1 is GTSNPN, CDR2 SVGIG, per germline (reference sequence).

This CDR3 reads CASSPRTGGVETQYF. The CDR3 nucleotides read TGTGCCAGCAGCCCTAGAACAGGGGGCGTCGAGACCCAGTACTTC. The chain recombines TRBV5-4 with TRBJ2-5; TRBD1 matches 9 bases. V dropped 4 bases and J dropped 5; count of bases not matched to a gene: 9. Germline values: CDR1 SGHNT, CDR2 YYREEE (reference sequence). CDR3 length: 15 amino acids.

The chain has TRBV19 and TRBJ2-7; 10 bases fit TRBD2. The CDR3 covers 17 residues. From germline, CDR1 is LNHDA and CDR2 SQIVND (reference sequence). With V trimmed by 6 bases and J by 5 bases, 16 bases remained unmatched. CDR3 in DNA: TGTGCCAGTAGCCCCTTACGGGCTAGCGGGAGTCTCCACGAGCAGTACTTC. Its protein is CASSPLRASGSLHEQYF.

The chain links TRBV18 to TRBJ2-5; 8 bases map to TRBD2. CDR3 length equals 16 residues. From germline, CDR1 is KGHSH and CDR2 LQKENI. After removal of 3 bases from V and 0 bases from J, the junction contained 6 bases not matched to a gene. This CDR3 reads CASSPLPGGDQETQYF. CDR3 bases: TGTGCCAGCTCACCTCTACCGGGGGGGGACCAAGAGACCCAGTACTTC. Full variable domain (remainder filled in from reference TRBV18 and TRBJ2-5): NAGVMQNPRHLVRRRGQEARLRCSPMKGHSHVYWYRQLPEEGLKFMVYLQKENIIDESGMPKERFSAEFPKEGPSILRIQQVVRGDSAAYFCASSPLPGGDQETQYFGPGTRLLVL.

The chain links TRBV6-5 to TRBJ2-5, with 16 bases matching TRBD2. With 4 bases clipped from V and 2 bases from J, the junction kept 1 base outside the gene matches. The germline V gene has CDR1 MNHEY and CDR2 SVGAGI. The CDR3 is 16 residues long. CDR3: CASSLGLAGGQETQYF. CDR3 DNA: TGTGCCAGCAGTTTGGGACTAGCGGGAGGGCAAGAGACCCAGTACTTC.

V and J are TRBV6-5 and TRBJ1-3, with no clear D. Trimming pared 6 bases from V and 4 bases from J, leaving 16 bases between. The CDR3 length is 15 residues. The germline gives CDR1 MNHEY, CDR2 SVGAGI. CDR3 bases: TGTGCCAGCAGACGACACGAAAAGAAAGGAAACACCATATATTTT. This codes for CASRRHEKKGNTIYF.

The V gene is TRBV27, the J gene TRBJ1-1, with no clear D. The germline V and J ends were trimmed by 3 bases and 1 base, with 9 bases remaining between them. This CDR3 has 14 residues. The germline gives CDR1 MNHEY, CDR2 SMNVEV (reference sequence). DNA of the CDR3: TGTGCCAGCAGTTTCAGGCAGACGAACACTGAAGCTTTCTTT. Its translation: CASSFRQTNTEAFF.

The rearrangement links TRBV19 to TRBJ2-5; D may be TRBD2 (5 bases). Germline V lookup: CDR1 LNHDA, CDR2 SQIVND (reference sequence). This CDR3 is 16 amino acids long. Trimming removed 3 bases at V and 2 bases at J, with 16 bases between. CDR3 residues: CASSIGRQRQQETQYF. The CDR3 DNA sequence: TGTGCCAGTAGTATTGGTCGCCAGCGGCAACAAGAGACCCAGTACTTC. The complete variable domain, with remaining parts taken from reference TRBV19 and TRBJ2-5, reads DGGITQSPKYLFRKEGQNVTLSCEQNLNHDAMYWYRQDPGQGLRLIYYSQIVNDFQKGDIAEGYSVSREKKESFPLTVTSAQKNPTAFYLCASSIGRQRQQETQYFGPGTRLLVL.

Written as DNA, the CDR3 is TGTGCCAGCTCACCTCTCCCAGCGGGAGGATCCTACAATGAGCAGTTCTTC. Its translation is CASSPLPAGGSYNEQFF. The chain has TRBV18 and TRBJ2-1; 9 bases are shared with TRBD2. V dropped 3 bases and J dropped 1; count of bases not matched to a gene: 7. Germline V gene sequence: CDR1 KGHSH, CDR2 LQKENI. This CDR3 spans 17 amino acids. Full variable domain (outside the CDR3, taken from reference TRBV18 and TRBJ2-1): NAGVMQNPRHLVRRRGQEARLRCSPMKGHSHVYWYRQLPEEGLKFMVYLQKENIIDESGMPKERFSAEFPKEGPSILRIQQVVRGDSAAYFCASSPLPAGGSYNEQFFGPGTRLTVL.